The clone carrying this T cell receptor beta chain was seen many times. Its antigen is not identified. The record originates from a study of neurological immune-mediated disorders. For the study at large: Multiple sclerosis patients numbered around 35, of whom about 30 were relapsing-remitting and 3 secondary progressive.

CDR3 length: 13 amino acids. The germline V and J ends were trimmed by 6 bases and 6 bases, with 17 bases remaining between them. CDR1 is DFQATT and CDR2 is SNEGSKA in the germline V gene (reference sequence). The authors made cDNA by 5'RACE with 10-nucleotide random UMIs. TCRdb processed the 5' RACE reads anew with MiXCR; each CDR3 protein has one entry. This table holds approximately 66,000 distinct CDR3 sequences, roughly 4.5% found once. Points from the study as a whole: The study found the most TCR clonal expansion in HTLV-1-associated myelopathy and the least in multiple sclerosis, below healthy controls.

The chain links TRBV20-1 to TRBJ1-1; D remains unclear. The sample consisted of PBMCs. The receptor was isolated from a man aged 30 to 39 with multiple sclerosis. This CDR3 reads CSAYPAGWAEAFF. The CDR3 DNA reads as TGCAGTGCGTACCCAGCGGGGTGGGCTGAAGCTTTCTTT.